This T cell receptor (beta chain) was sequenced for a study of Graves' ophthalmopathy and Graves' hyperthyroidism. For the study at large: Untreated patients at initial diagnosis provided peripheral blood. General study findings and limits: Discriminating ophthalmopathy from stable hyperthyroidism, a 13-signature model attained a sensitivity of 85% to 90% and a specificity of around 83%. Most thyroid clonotypes with frequency above 0.001 were detected in blood too.

Among the exclusions were patients with other autoimmune diseases, uncontrolled infections, pregnancy or lactation. Scientists amplified the TCR beta CDR3 regions from RNA transcripts. RT-PCR with HTBI primers came first, then second-round multiplex PCR. TCRdb independently ran MiXCR on the multiplex PCR reads; one entry per CDR3 protein. Found here are about 660,000 distinct CDR3 sequences, just over 40% of them singletons; the top ten hold 2.5% to 3.5%. The CDR3 sequence is 13 residues long. Looked up from germline, CDR1 is SNHLY and CDR2 is FYNNEI. Trimming removed 3 bases at V and 7 bases at J, with 9 bases between. In this sample, this clonotype turned up many times. The antigen is unknown.

The V and J genes are TRBV2 and TRBJ2-2, with D hard to call. The sequence was collected from an adult man with Graves' ophthalmopathy. The specimen sequenced was peripheral blood. DNA for the CDR3: TGTGCCAGCAGTGATTGGCAGCGCGGGGAGCTGTTTTTT. Translating gives CASSDWQRGELFF.